What follows are 2 T cell receptor beta chains derived from one specimen sequenced in a study of T cells in tuberculosis (dated by TCRdb to the late 2010s). Library construction relied on the immunoSEQ multiplex PCR assay. TCRdb limited this immuneACCESS table to in-frame rearrangements with V and J called. A share of clones is missing; checked studies link under half to unresolved V genes, and the rest is unexplained. The sample records 30,000 to 40,000 clones, 97% of which are singletons. The biggest ten clones account for approximately 6.3% of the sample. Material: PBMCs. Receptor source: a donor aged 10 to 29 with latent tuberculosis or without tuberculosis infection.

The chain uses TRBV4-1 and TRBJ1-2, with 8 bases aligning to TRBD1. Germline CDR1 reads MGHRA; CDR2 reads YSYEKL. This CDR3 region has 15 residues. Trimming at V came to 4 bases and at J to 3 bases, leaving 7 bases not matched to a gene. The CDR3 region is CASSRPGQADYGYTF. CDR3 in DNA: TGCGCCAGCAGCCGGCCGGGACAGGCCGACTATGGCTACACCTTC.

The chain is built from TRBV2 and TRBJ2-7; 7 bases map to TRBD1. Trimming at V came to 8 bases and at J to 0 bases, leaving 1 base not matched to a gene. This CDR3 contains 12 residues. Germline CDR1 reads SNHLY; CDR2 reads FYNNEI. The CDR3 reads CASQGVSYEQYF. The CDR3 nucleotides read TGTGCCAGCCAGGGGGTCTCCTACGAGCAGTACTTC.